Presented here are 28 T cell receptor beta chains from one specimen sequenced in a study of OX40 agonist ivuxolimab in advanced cancers. Clones were read by immunoSEQ multiplex PCR, and TCRdb kept only the in-frame ones, dropping some. The sample includes approximately 82,000 clones, approximately 87% of them seen just once. The sample here was CD4+ or CD8+ T cells sorted from blood, taken in a trial of the OX40 agonist ivuxolimab. The receptors were gathered from an adult with an advanced solid tumor such as melanoma, head and neck, liver or kidney cancer.

This chain links TRBV7-2 with TRBJ2-7; the match to TRBD2 covers 8 bases. V dropped 5 bases and J dropped 2; count of bases not matched to a gene: 8. Germline lookup yields CDR1 SGHTA and CDR2 FQGNSA. This CDR3 comprises 15 residues. In DNA form, the CDR3 reads TGTGCCAGCAGCCCAGGCGGGGGGCGAACCTACGAGCAGTACTTC. Amino acids: CASSPGGGRTYEQYF.

This chain joins TRBV5-6 and TRBJ1-4, with D unclear. Germline V gene sequence: CDR1 SGHDT, CDR2 YYEEEE. Trimming shortened V by 5 bases and J by 5 bases, and 16 bases separated the two germline ends. The CDR3 contains 15 residues. As DNA, the CDR3 is TGTGCCAGCAGGCGAGAGACGGGGTCAAATGAAAAACTGTTTTTT. Protein sequence: CASRRETGSNEKLFF.

The J gene is TRBJ1-2, the V gene TRBV5-1; weak D call: TRBD1 (5 bases). Germline V gives CDR1 SGHRS, CDR2 YFSETQ. Trimming pared 3 bases from V and 6 bases from J, leaving 18 bases between. This CDR3 has 15 amino acids. The DNA of the CDR3 is TGCGCCAGCAGCTCCGATTCGGGACGGGTTGATGGCTACACCTTC. Translated, it gives CASSSDSGRVDGYTF.

The chain recombines TRBV7-2 with TRBJ2-2, with D tentatively TRBD2 (5 bases). This CDR3 spans 17 amino acids. Germline V gene data show CDR1 as SGHTA and CDR2 as FQGNSA. Trimming took 10 bases from V and 0 from J, leaving 21 bases between them. The CDR3 loop is CATEGAELVANTGELFF. The CDR3 DNA follows: TGTGCCACCGAGGGAGCGGAGTTGGTAGCGAACACCGGGGAGCTGTTTTTT.

J is TRBJ1-2 and V is TRBV28; TRBD1 agrees at 12 bases. The CDR3 loop spans 15 amino acids. The J segment lost 4 bases and the V segment lost 5 bases, leaving 5 bases of the junction unmatched. Per germline, CDR1 MDHEN and CDR2 SYDVKM. In DNA form, the CDR3 reads TGTGCCAGCAGTCCGGGACAGGGGGCACCCTATGGCTACACCTTC. The encoded protein is CASSPGQGAPYGYTF.

The V and J genes are TRBV5-6 and TRBJ2-7; unclear D gene. The CDR3 has 13 amino acids. The V gene's germline CDR1 is SGHDT and CDR2 YYEEEE. With 0 bases removed from V and 2 bases from J, the gap between germline ends came to 6 bases. CDR3 region: CASSLAGTYEQYF. The DNA of the CDR3 is TGTGCCAGCAGCTTGGCCGGCACCTACGAGCAGTACTTC.

This clone was picked up a small number of times. The chain uses TRBV6-5 and TRBJ2-6; the D is unclear. V was shortened by 2 bases and J by 1 base, with 6 bases between the two germline ends. CDR3 length: 15 residues. Germline V gives CDR1 MNHEY, CDR2 SVGAGI. The CDR3 nucleotides are TGTGCCAGCAGTTACCAGAGATCTGGGGCCAACGTCCTGACTTTC. Translating it yields CASSYQRSGANVLTF.

This clone was recorded once. The chain carries TRBV30 and TRBJ1-1, with D possibly matching TRBD1 (5 bases). The CDR3 loop spans 11 amino acids. Germline V gene data show CDR1 as GTSNPN and CDR2 as SVGIG (reference sequence). Trimming removed 5 bases at V and 5 bases at J, with 9 bases between. CDR3 bases: TGTGCCTGGGGGTGGGGGACTGAAGCTTTCTTT. Translated, it gives CAWGWGTEAFF.

V gene TRBV7-3 combines with J gene TRBJ2-7, with D possibly matching TRBD1 (6 bases). Trimming shortened V by 4 bases and J by 5 bases, and 18 bases separated the two germline ends. CDR3 length equals 15 residues. Germline-derived CDR1 and CDR2 are SGHTA and FQGTGA. The CDR3, as DNA: TGTGCCAGCAGCTCCAGGGGTGGGTTCGGGAACGAGCAGTACTTC. This codes for CASSSRGGFGNEQYF.

This chain uses TRBV7-9 with TRBJ2-5, with D maybe TRBD2 (5 bases). This CDR3 is 14 amino acids long. Germline CDR1 SEHNR, CDR2 FQNEAQ (reference sequence). Trimming took 2 bases from V and 4 from J, leaving 11 bases between them. CDR3 DNA: TGTGCCAGCAGCTTATACGGGATCGGAGAGACCCAGTACTTC. This encodes CASSLYGIGETQYF. Looking up the rest from reference TRBV7-9 and TRBJ2-5 gives the full variable domain: DTGVSQNPRHKITKRGQNVTFRCDPISEHNRLYWYRQTLGQGPEFLTYFQNEAQLEKSRLLSDRFSAERPKGSFSTLEIQRTEQGDSAMYLCASSLYGIGETQYFGPGTRLLVL.

This clone was observed once. This chain connects TRBV6-5 to TRBJ2-4, with 10 bases that match TRBD1. CDR3 length equals 15 residues. Germline values: CDR1 MNHEY, CDR2 SVGAGI. V lost 4 bases to trimming and J lost 8 bases; unmatched junction nucleotides: 8. The CDR3 sequence: CASSFAGTGADIQYF. The CDR3 region has the DNA TGTGCCAGCAGTTTCGCGGGGACAGGGGCCGACATTCAGTACTTC.

The chain carries TRBV6-5 and TRBJ1-1; D ambiguous. The V gene lost 0 bases and the J gene lost 0 bases, with 5 bases spanning the gap. In germline, CDR1 is MNHEY, CDR2 SVGAGI. The CDR3 consists of 14 residues. This CDR3 is CASSYSGLNTEAFF. The CDR3 DNA reads as TGTGCCAGCAGTTACTCCGGGCTGAACACTGAAGCTTTCTTT.

The chain joins TRBV4-3 to TRBJ1-5; no reliable D call. Germline V gene lookup returns CDR1 LGHNA and CDR2 YSLEER. V gave up 4 bases and J gave up 0 bases, with 7 bases separating them. CDR3 size: 14 residues. The CDR3 is CASSLERSNQPQHF. The CDR3 coding sequence is TGCGCCAGCAGCCTCGAACGTAGCAATCAGCCCCAGCATTTT.

This clone was counted between two and nine times. This chain connects TRBV11-2 to TRBJ2-2; D possibly corresponds to TRBD2 (6 bases). V was trimmed by 2 bases and J by 6 bases, leaving 16 bases between them. Per germline, CDR1 SGHAT and CDR2 FQNNGV. This CDR3 has 16 residues. CDR3 sequence: CASSLQGGGLAGELFF. CDR3 bases: TGTGCCAGCAGCTTACAAGGCGGAGGGTTGGCCGGGGAGCTGTTTTTT.

The chain uses TRBV7-2 and TRBJ2-1; maybe TRBD2 (6 bases). CDR1 and CDR2 (germline): SGHTA, FQGNSA. Trimming removed 4 bases from V and 4 bases from J, with 14 bases in between. There are 15 residues in the CDR3. CDR3 loop: CASSSMGGRYNEQFF. CDR3 DNA: TGTGCCAGCAGCTCGATGGGGGGACGATACAATGAGCAGTTCTTC. The full variable domain, in which reference TRBV7-2 and TRBJ2-1 provide the parts outside the CDR3, is GAGVSQSPSNKVTEKGKDVELRCDPISGHTALYWYRQSLGQGLEFLIYFQGNSAPDKSGLPSDRFSAERTGGSVSTLTIQRTQQEDSAVYLCASSSMGGRYNEQFFGPGTRLTVL.

J is TRBJ2-7 and V is TRBV21-1; the table's TRBD1 call for D was not verified on the DNA. TRBV21-1 is a listed pseudogene. The CDR3 has 16 amino acids. CDR3 in DNA: TGTGCCAGCAGCAAAGTCGCTAACAGGGGTGACTACGAGCAGTACTTC. Its protein is CASSKVANRGDYEQYF.

The chain recombines TRBV5-1 with TRBJ2-2; no clear D. The CDR3 has 14 residues. V lost 5 bases, J lost 4 bases, and 12 bases lay in between. Germline V gene lookup returns CDR1 SGHRS and CDR2 YFSETQ. CDR3 nucleotide sequence: TGCGCCAGCAGGGAAGGGTCGGCCACCGGGGAGCTGTTTTTT. This gives the protein CASREGSATGELFF.

This clone was observed once. V gene TRBV7-2 combines with J gene TRBJ2-3, with 9 nucleotides matching TRBD2. J lost 6 bases, V lost 4 bases, and 8 bases had no gene match. The CDR3 has 15 residues. Germline values: CDR1 SGHTA, CDR2 FQGNSA. The CDR3: CASSSELSGGDTQYF. Written as DNA, the CDR3 is TGTGCCAGCAGCTCAGAACTTAGCGGGGGTGATACGCAGTATTTT.

The chain links TRBV29-1 to TRBJ2-3; D unresolved. This CDR3 spans 14 amino acids. V was clipped by 5 bases and J by 0 bases, with 12 bases between them. The germline V gene has CDR1 SQVTM and CDR2 ANQGSEA. The DNA for the CDR3 is TGCAGCGTTTTCCGAGCTGATAGCACAGATACGCAGTATTTT. This translates into CSVFRADSTDTQYF.

The gene calls are TRBV10-1 and TRBJ2-7; tentatively, D is TRBD2 (7 bases). The CDR3 loop spans 17 amino acids. Between the trimmed V and J ends, which lost 6 bases and 1 base, there was a span of 22 bases. Germline V gene data show CDR1 as WNHNN and CDR2 as SYGVQD (reference sequence). This CDR3 is CASSLLPGGACSYEQYF. CDR3 coding DNA: TGCGCCAGCAGCCTGCTTCCGGGGGGCGCATGTTCCTACGAGCAGTACTTC.

V usage is TRBV6-5 and J usage is TRBJ2-7; 9 positions match TRBD2. J was trimmed by 4 bases and V by 0 bases; bases with no gene match: 4. Germline loops: CDR1 MNHEY, CDR2 SVGAGI. The CDR3 loop spans 15 amino acids. The CDR3 region is CASSYSSSGAYEQYF. The CDR3 DNA is TGTGCCAGCAGTTACTCCTCTAGCGGGGCGTACGAGCAGTACTTC.

This chain links TRBV19 with TRBJ2-7, with TRBD1 identical over 11 bases. Germline V gives CDR1 LNHDA, CDR2 SQIVND (reference sequence). J gave up 6 bases and V 5 bases, and 9 bases lay outside the gene matches. The CDR3 sequence is 15 residues long. The CDR3 DNA follows: TGTGCCAGTAGTGTCGGGACAGGGGGATCCGCCGAGCAGTACTTC. This sequence encodes CASSVGTGGSAEQYF.

The chain combines TRBV12-5 with TRBJ2-2, with D unresolved. Germline CDR1 reads LGHNT; CDR2 reads FRNRAP. The V and J ends lost 0 bases and 4 bases respectively, with 3 bases between them. The CDR3 contains 13 residues. CDR3 in amino acids: CASGLVVTGELFF. As DNA, the CDR3 is TGTGCTAGTGGTTTGGTTGTCACCGGGGAGCTGTTTTTT.

The gene calls are TRBV5-1 and TRBJ2-2; D ambiguous. V was cut by 1 base and J by 2 bases, with 9 bases left in between. Germline lookup yields CDR1 SGHRS and CDR2 YFSETQ. This CDR3 region has 15 residues. The CDR3 region has the DNA TGCGCCAGCAGCTTGACAGTCGGAAACACCGGGGAGCTGTTTTTT. Translation gives CASSLTVGNTGELFF.

The chain carries TRBV4-3 and TRBJ1-2, with D perhaps TRBD1 (5 bases). Looked up from germline, CDR1 is LGHNA and CDR2 is YSLEER. CDR3 length equals 15 residues. Trimming removed 0 bases at V and 4 bases at J, with 12 bases between. The CDR3, as DNA: TGCGCCAGCAGCCAAGATAATCCCGGGGCCTATGGCTACACCTTC. It encodes CASSQDNPGAYGYTF.

In nucleotides, the CDR3 is TGTGCCAGCAGATCAGAGGCAGGGTTCACTGAAGCTTTCTTT. It codes for CASRSEAGFTEAFF. V and J are TRBV7-2 and TRBJ1-1; possibly TRBD1 for D (5 bases). V shed 6 bases and J shed 4 bases, with 15 bases lying between them. Germline-derived CDR1 and CDR2 are SGHTA and FQGNSA. This CDR3 region has 14 residues.

This rearrangement joins TRBV9 to TRBJ2-3, with 8 bases fitting TRBD1. Germline V gives CDR1 SGDLS, CDR2 YYNGEE. This CDR3 region has 16 residues. With V trimmed by 3 bases and J by 1 base, 7 bases remained unmatched. The CDR3 loop reads CASSAFQGAGTDTQYF. The CDR3 nucleotides are TGTGCCAGCAGCGCATTCCAGGGGGCTGGCACAGATACGCAGTATTTT.

The gene calls are TRBV4-3 and TRBJ1-5, with 7 bases matching TRBD1. Trimming at V came to 0 bases and at J to 4 bases, leaving 12 bases not matched to a gene. Germline V gene lookup returns CDR1 LGHNA and CDR2 YSLEER. CDR3 length: 18 amino acids. DNA of the CDR3: TGCGCCAGCAGCCAAGATGTCTCAGGGGGAACAGTGAATCAGCCCCAGCATTTT. Its protein is CASSQDVSGGTVNQPQHF.